A single sample is the source of the 21 T cell receptor beta chains below, sequenced in a study of shared clonotypes between healthy human individuals (dated by TCRdb to 2018 to 2020). Receptor libraries were prepared by the immunoSEQ multiplex PCR assay. The table comes from immuneACCESS by way of TCRdb, which keeps in-frame sequences with V and J called. Part of the clones is missing from these tables; in studies checked, under half for an unresolved V gene and the rest for unknown reasons. The sample profile shows 2 million to 3 million clones; around 94% of them were found once. Jointly, the top ten make up under 0.15% of the sample. The sequencing sample was made of naive CD4+ T cells sorted from blood. The cell subset or site label of this sample denotes: CD45RA+ positively selected. The receptors stem from a man younger than 35 in good health.

The genes are TRBV5-5 and TRBJ1-2; D might be TRBD1 (6 bases). The CDR3 covers 15 residues. Per the germline V gene, CDR1 is SGHKS and CDR2 is YYEKEE (reference sequence). Trimming removed 3 bases from V and 4 bases from J, with 16 bases in between. The CDR3 region is CASSSTMTGGYGYTF. For the CDR3, the DNA is TGTGCCAGCAGCTCCACCATGACAGGAGGCTATGGCTACACCTTC.

The chain combines TRBV27 with TRBJ1-3; D call uncertain. Germline V gene data show CDR1 as MNHEY and CDR2 as SMNVEV (reference sequence). V was clipped by 5 bases and J by 2 bases, with 10 bases between them. The CDR3 totals 14 residues. The CDR3, as DNA: TGTGCCAGCAGTAGCCCGACGACTGGAAACACCATATATTTT. Translating gives CASSSPTTGNTIYF.

This chain connects TRBV30 to TRBJ1-5, with D uncertain. V was clipped by 1 base and J by 4 bases, with 11 bases between them. The CDR3 extends over 14 amino acids. Germline-derived CDR1 and CDR2 are GTSNPN and SVGIG (reference sequence). DNA for the CDR3: TGTGCCTGGAGTGAAATGGGAGGGAATCAGCCCCAGCATTTT. Its translation is CAWSEMGGNQPQHF.

The V call is TRBV25-1, the J call TRBJ2-5, with TRBD2 matching 11 bases. CDR1 is MGHDK and CDR2 is SYGVNS in the germline V gene. Germline trimming cut 4 bases from V and 5 bases from J; bases unmatched to any gene: 6. There are 15 residues in the CDR3. CDR3 in amino acids: CASSVGGLAAETQYF. CDR3 sequence (DNA): TGTGCCAGCAGTGTCGGGGGACTAGCGGCGGAGACCCAGTACTTC.

In this sample, this clone turned up a few times. This chain uses TRBV6-4 with TRBJ1-1; possible D gene TRBD1, 6 bases. The germline V gene encodes CDR1 MRHNA and CDR2 SNTAGT. Trimming pared 4 bases from V and 8 bases from J, leaving 14 bases between. The CDR3 length is 13 residues. The DNA for the CDR3 is TGTGCCAGCAGTGTGGACAGATCATCGGAAGCTTTCTTT. Residues: CASSVDRSSEAFF.

This chain connects TRBV21-1 to TRBJ2-3. TRBV21-1 is a pseudogene segment. This CDR3 has 15 amino acids. CDR3 nucleotides: TGTGCCAGCAGCAAAGATGGTCCCCACACAGATACGCAGTATTTT. Protein: CASSKDGPHTDTQYF.

The chain employs TRBV4-2 and TRBJ2-1, with D unresolved. The CDR3 runs to 14 residues. CDR1 and CDR2 (germline): LGHNA, YNFKEQ. V shed 0 bases and J shed 3 bases, with 6 bases lying between them. The CDR3 DNA sequence: TGTGCCAGCAGCCAAGACTGGGGCTACAATGAGCAGTTCTTC. This encodes CASSQDWGYNEQFF.

Comments on this clone: Additional DNA sequences in this sample encode the identical CDR3. V is TRBV6-1 and J is TRBJ1-5; D unresolved. V was cut by 1 base and J by 1 base, with 5 bases left in between. This CDR3 is built from 14 residues. The germline gives CDR1 MNHNS, CDR2 SASEGT. The chain's CDR3 is CASSEGGSNQPQHF. The DNA of the CDR3 is TGTGCCAGCAGTGAAGGTGGCAGCAATCAGCCCCAGCATTTT.

This chain joins TRBV7-2 and TRBJ2-7; the D is unclear. CDR1 SGHTA and CDR2 FQGNSA come from the germline V gene. The CDR3 spans 11 residues. Trimming cost V 5 bases and J 7 bases, with 9 bases left between them. CDR3 coding DNA: TGTGCCAGCAGCCTCCAGGTGGAGCAGTACTTC. This sequence encodes CASSLQVEQYF. Looking up the rest from reference TRBV7-2 and TRBJ2-7 gives the full variable domain: GAGVSQSPSNKVTEKGKDVELRCDPISGHTALYWYRQSLGQGLEFLIYFQGNSAPDKSGLPSDRFSAERTGGSVSTLTIQRTQQEDSAVYLCASSLQVEQYFGPGTRLTVT.

The chain carries TRBV9 and TRBJ1-2; D is undetermined. From germline, CDR1 is SGDLS and CDR2 YYNGEE. V was pared by 2 bases and J by 8 bases, with 10 bases between. The CDR3 length is 12 residues. CDR3 sequence (DNA): TGTGCCAGCAGCGTTTCTGCTGGCGGCTACACCTTC. Translated: CASSVSAGGYTF.

This chain connects TRBV7-9 to TRBJ1-6; TRBD1 matches at 8 bases. V trimming: 3 bases; J trimming: 6 bases; junction bases outside the gene matches: 7. The length of the CDR3 is 16 residues. CDR1 is SEHNR, CDR2 FQNEAQ, per germline (reference sequence). CDR3 in amino acids: CASSFYTTGGNSPLHF. The CDR3 DNA sequence: TGTGCCAGCAGCTTCTACACTACAGGGGGTAATTCACCCCTCCACTTT. Full variable domain (outside the CDR3, taken from reference TRBV7-9 and TRBJ1-6): DTGVSQNPRHKITKRGQNVTFRCDPISEHNRLYWYRQTLGQGPEFLTYFQNEAQLEKSRLLSDRFSAERPKGSFSTLEIQRTEQGDSAMYLCASSFYTTGGNSPLHFGNGTRLTVT.

This sequence joins TRBV2 and TRBJ1-2; D ambiguous. The CDR3 is made up of 11 amino acids. The germline CDR1 and CDR2 sequences are SNHLY and FYNNEI. V lost 8 bases, J lost 3 bases, and 7 bases lay in between. DNA of the CDR3: TGTGCCAGCGGGCGATACTATGGCTACACCTTC. As protein: CASGRYYGYTF. Combining the CDR3 with reference TRBV2 and TRBJ1-2 gives the whole variable domain EPEVTQTPSHQVTQMGQEVILRCVPISNHLYFYWYRQILGQKVEFLVSFYNNEISEKSEIFDDQFSVERPDGSNFTLKIRSTKLEDSAMYFCASGRYYGYTFGSGTRLTVV.

V is TRBV5-4 and J is TRBJ2-5, with D unresolved. V lost 2 bases, J lost 5 bases, and 7 bases lay in between. The CDR3 is made up of 12 amino acids. CDR1 and CDR2 from the germline V gene are SGHNT and YYREEE (reference sequence). The CDR3 reads CASSFGSETQYF. The CDR3 bases are TGTGCCAGCAGCTTCGGCTCGGAGACCCAGTACTTC.

The genes are TRBV27 and TRBJ2-1; D uncertain. Trimming took 2 bases from V and 2 from J, leaving 10 bases between them. The CDR3 sequence is 15 residues long. Germline CDR1 reads MNHEY; CDR2 reads SMNVEV (reference sequence). The CDR3 DNA reads as TGTGCCAGCAGTTTAATGTGGGGTCCCTACAATGAGCAGTTCTTC. Protein product: CASSLMWGPYNEQFF.

This rearrangement joins TRBV19 to TRBJ2-2, with TRBD1 identical over 10 bases. The CDR3 consists of 15 residues. V was clipped by 1 base and J by 5 bases; unmatched bases: 1. CDR1 and CDR2 from the germline V gene are LNHDA and SQIVND (reference sequence). The CDR3 DNA follows: TGTGCCAGTAGTATAGGGGGACAGGGGACCGGGGAGCTGTTTTTT. Protein sequence: CASSIGGQGTGELFF. Variable domain in full (rest from reference TRBV19 and TRBJ2-2): DGGITQSPKYLFRKEGQNVTLSCEQNLNHDAMYWYRQDPGQGLRLIYYSQIVNDFQKGDIAEGYSVSREKKESFPLTVTSAQKNPTAFYLCASSIGGQGTGELFFGEGSRLTVL.

The rearrangement uses TRBV6-5 and TRBJ2-1; D gene uncertain. The CDR3 is 15 amino acids. Trimming cost V 5 bases and J 5 bases, with 16 bases left between them. Per the germline V gene, CDR1 is MNHEY and CDR2 is SVGAGI. CDR3 bases: TGTGCCAGCAGTACCAAAGCCGGGCCGAACAATGAGCAGTTCTTC. It is translated as CASSTKAGPNNEQFF.

Of note for this clone: Other nucleotide sequences from this sample produce the same CDR3. J is TRBJ1-6 and V is TRBV5-1; TRBD1 agrees at 9 bases. After removal of 3 bases from V and 6 bases from J, the junction contained 4 bases not matched to a gene. The CDR3 consists of 15 residues. The V gene's germline CDR1 is SGHRS and CDR2 YFSETQ. Here the CDR3 reads CASSSDRGGNSPLHF. CDR3 sequence (DNA): TGCGCCAGCAGCTCGGACAGGGGCGGTAATTCACCCCTCCACTTT.

The J gene is TRBJ1-2, the V gene TRBV6-1, with 8 bases lining up with TRBD1. Germline values: CDR1 MNHNS, CDR2 SASEGT. This CDR3 contains 14 residues. The junction had 7 bases not matched to a gene; V was cut back by 7 bases and J by 3 bases. The CDR3 DNA sequence: TGTGCCAGCACCTCCGGACAGGGTGACTATGGCTACACCTTC. It translates to CASTSGQGDYGYTF.

The chain couples TRBV6-6 to TRBJ1-2, with a possible D match to TRBD1 (5 bases). This CDR3 contains 12 residues. Germline V gene lookup returns CDR1 MNHNY and CDR2 SVGAGI (reference sequence). Trimming shortened V by 6 bases and J by 8 bases, and 13 bases separated the two germline ends. CDR3 region: CASSPAGQGYTF. In DNA, the CDR3 is TGTGCCAGCAGCCCGGCGGGGCAGGGCTACACCTTC.

The chain combines TRBV7-2 with TRBJ2-7, with 9 bases lining up with TRBD2. This CDR3 is built from 17 residues. With V trimmed by 7 bases and J by 5 bases, 18 bases remained unmatched. Germline V lookup: CDR1 SGHTA, CDR2 FQGNSA. CDR3 coding DNA: TGTGCCAGCATGCATAGCCCTCTGGGCGGGAGGGCGGACGAGCAGTACTTC. This sequence encodes CASMHSPLGGRADEQYF.

The genes are TRBV30 and TRBJ1-3; D is unclear. The CDR3 is made up of 14 amino acids. V was clipped by 5 bases and J by 3 bases, with 14 bases between them. CDR1 and CDR2 from the germline V gene are GTSNPN and SVGIG (reference sequence). CDR3 nucleotides: TGTGCCTGGTCGCCAGGTAAACTTGGAAACACCATATATTTT. Amino acids: CAWSPGKLGNTIYF.